The present entry profiles one TCR beta chain with its context. Its antigen is unknown. An end of the junction does not agree with germline; a read error may underlie this. The sample is drawn from a study of shared clonotypes between healthy human individuals (TCRdb year 2020). Looking at the study overall: The cohort included three men and a couple of women between 18 and 49 years of age. For each donor, CD4 naive and CD4 memory were each given three plates, CD8 naive was given two plates, and CD8 memory was given one plate. The study deeply sequenced blood TCR repertoires of about 5 healthy adults to estimate repertoire size and the extent of clonotype sharing between individuals. Per donor, leukapheresis produced somewhere between about 0.94 and 9 billion PBMCs. To increase sequencing depth and limit assay-specific biases, different laboratories used diverse techniques to prepare libraries and sequence TCR repertoires. Overall results and qualifications from the work: Sampling was limited to blood, and TCR repertoires in tissue likely differ from TCR repertoires in blood. Incomplete sequencing was indicated by rarefaction of sorted-subset datasets, despite the large sequencing depth. Estimated clonotype richness was generally larger for naive than for memory subsets. The genetic and exposure-history diversity represented was limited by the small number of donors. Pairwise subsampling led to the expectation that sequencing depth would affect the degree of clonotype sharing among donors. Higher generation probabilities were observed for clonotypes shared by all four sorted-subset donors than for non-shared clonotypes. Across four donors, approximately 5% of naive CD4, approximately 3.6% of naive CD8, under 2.5% of memory CD4, and about 0.44% of memory CD8 clonotypes were shared.

Using the deep immunoSEQ assay, multiplex PCR amplified TCR CDR3 regions from genomic DNA. Genomic DNA extracted from each cell subset was distributed evenly over all wells of several immunoSEQ 96-well plates, and each plate served as one replicate. Each replicate PCR for sorted subsets received about 0.2 ug genomic DNA, equal to around 32,000 T cell genomes. Purified libraries were quantified with a Qubit 3.0 fluorometer, sized on a Bioanalyzer 2100, and re-quantified with the KAPA Library Quantification kit. Every immunoSEQ 96-well plate was sequenced on a separate single-read 150-cycle Illumina NextSeq 550 flow cell. The study's processing was this. Because the immunoSEQ output held only junctional sequences and lacked quality scores, the filtering could not match the filtering applied to full-length reads. Sequences were annotated with PyIR, a Python wrapper for IgBLAST v1.9, and V/J genes and CDR3 were assigned using IMGT germline references. Any read was removed if the V/J assignment was weak (E-value above 1e-6), the CDR3 was missing, or the read contained stop codons, out-of-frame junctions, or ambiguous translated residues. V3J clonotypes were defined as sequences sharing the same inferred V gene, J gene, and CDR3 amino acid sequence. Percentage overlap between repertoires was computed as shared unique clonotypes divided by the size of the smaller repertoire. RTK rarefaction, the Chao1 estimator, and Recon v2.1 estimates of unobserved clonotypes were used to assess repertoire richness. Generation probabilities for all TCRbeta clonotypes obtained by the gDNA method from a few donors were computed using OLGA. TCRdb holds this immuneACCESS table with in-frame rearrangements only. Some clones are missing; in checked studies, unresolved V genes explain under half, and the rest has no known cause. The V and J calls and clone size were taken over from that table, and D and trimming were inferred from the DNA. The sample includes millions of clones, with 85% to 95% observed a single time. Together, the top ten hold approximately 0.13% of the sample.

Healthy HIV-negative adults with no recently reported acute infections or vaccinations were included as donors. Every donor was a Caucasian adult living in Nashville, Tennessee, USA. Magnetic negative selection was used to enrich CD4+ T cells, after which naive cells were positively selected on CD45RA and the negative fraction became the memory subset. Blood was collected by leukapheresis, and PBMCs were isolated by Ficoll-Histopaque density gradient centrifugation and then cryopreserved in liquid nitrogen vapor phase. Analytical flow cytometry was used to check the purity and quantity of every magnetically sorted T cell population. Each sorted fraction had its genomic DNA isolated and then quantified by UV absorbance on a Nanodrop 2000c. Counted from cysteine to phenylalanine, this CDR3 has 17 amino acids. The entry retains the CDR3 DNA only, 51 bases that are in frame from base 1. The germline V gene (reference sequence) supplies CDR1 SSHAT and CDR2 FNYEAQ.

In this chain, TRBV7-7 is recombined with TRBJ2-1; 7 matching bases give a weak D call of TRBD1. The sample taken for sequencing was naive CD4+ T cells sorted from blood. According to the study, the label for this sample's cell subset or site signals: CD45RA+ positively selected. This sequence was found in a man aged 18 to 35 in good health. The CDR3 has the sequence CASSLPGQAGLGNEQFF. The DNA reads TGTGCTAGCAGCTTACCCGGACAGGCGGGGCTGGGGAATGAGCAGTTCTTC. Here the CDR3 is joined to the reference TRBV7-7 and TRBJ2-1 genes, and the full variable domain is: GAGVSQSPRYKVTKRGQDVTLRCDPISSHATLYWYQQALGQGPEFLTYFNYEAQPDKSGLPSDRFSAERPEGSISTLTIQRTEQRDSAMYRCASSLPGQAGLGNEQFFGPGTRLTVL.